These 19 T cell receptor beta chains were all obtained from the same sample, sequenced in a study of T cells after yellow fever vaccination. TCRdb re-called the 5' RACE reads with MiXCR, one entry per CDR3 protein. The table lists approximately 510,000 distinct CDR3 sequences, just over 20% of them singletons. The material was PBMCs, obtained less than 25 days after the first yellow fever vaccination. All receptors derive from a man aged 18-30 years who received the YFV17D yellow fever vaccine.

The sample holds many counts of this clonotype. CDR3: CASSLSGGNQPQHF. CDR3 DNA sequence: TGTGCCAGCAGCTTAAGTGGGGGAAATCAGCCCCAGCATTTT. The gene calls are TRBV7-9 and TRBJ1-5, with a possible D match to TRBD1 (5 bases). The CDR3 extends over 14 amino acids. Deletions cut 2 bases from V and 4 bases from J, with 9 bases between. CDR1 is SEHNR, CDR2 FQNEAQ, per germline (reference sequence).

This chain connects TRBV6-2 or TRBV6-3 to TRBJ2-7, with unresolved D. CDR1 is MNHEY and CDR2 is SVGEGT in the germline V gene. V dropped 0 bases and J dropped 5 bases, with 11 bases sitting between them. The CDR3 runs to 14 residues. CDR3 loop: CASSYSAAVDEQYF. CDR3 DNA: TGTGCCAGCAGTTACTCGGCCGCGGTGGACGAGCAGTACTTC.

The V and J genes are TRBV3-1 and TRBJ2-1, with a tentative D call TRBD2 (6 bases). Trimming cost V 1 base and J 5 bases, with 12 bases left between them. Germline CDR1 LGHDT, CDR2 YNNKEL (reference sequence). The CDR3 totals 15 residues. CDR3 sequence reads: CASSQVMGEDNEQFF. The CDR3 bases are TGTGCCAGCAGCCAAGTTATGGGGGAGGACAATGAGCAGTTCTTC.

The chain recombines TRBV7-8 with TRBJ1-2; TRBD1 aligns across 7 bases. The CDR3 is 18 residues long. V lost 5 bases to trimming and J lost 1 base; unmatched junction nucleotides: 16. Per the germline V gene, CDR1 is SGHVS and CDR2 is FQNEAQ. In DNA, the CDR3 is TGTGCCAGCAGCCAGTCGTCAGGGGGGCCCCACCTTAACTATGGCTACACCTTC. Translation gives CASSQSSGGPHLNYGYTF. Together with reference TRBV7-8 and TRBJ1-2, the CDR3 gives the full variable domain: GAGVSQSPRYKVAKRGQDVALRCDPISGHVSLFWYQQALGQGPEFLTYFQNEAQLDKSGLPSDRFFAERPEGSVSTLKIQRTQQEDSAVYLCASSQSSGGPHLNYGYTFGSGTRLTVV.

The rearrangement links TRBV7-9 to TRBJ1-1; D is unresolved. There are 14 residues in the CDR3. Germline V gives CDR1 SEHNR, CDR2 FQNEAQ (reference sequence). Between the trimmed V and J ends, which lost 1 base and 6 bases, there was a span of 12 bases. The CDR3: CASSLEAGYAEAFF. The CDR3 bases are TGTGCCAGCAGCTTAGAGGCGGGGTACGCTGAAGCTTTCTTT.

The V call is TRBV28, the J call TRBJ2-3, with D perhaps matching TRBD1 (5 bases). Between the trimmed V and J ends, which lost 6 bases and 8 bases, there was a span of 24 bases. There are 16 residues in the CDR3. Germline V gene data show CDR1 as MDHEN and CDR2 as SYDVKM. The CDR3 nucleotides are TGTGCCAGCAGCCGAATCCCCCCTCCAGGGATCTCTACGCAGTATTTT. Its translation is CASSRIPPPGISTQYF. Filled out from reference TRBV28 and TRBJ2-3, the complete variable domain reads DVKVTQSSRYLVKRTGEKVFLECVQDMDHENMFWYRQDPGLGLRLIYFSYDVKMKEKGDIPEGYSVSREKKERFSLILESASTNQTSMYLCASSRIPPPGISTQYFGPGTRLTVL.

This chain connects TRBV5-1 to TRBJ1-1, with a possible D match to TRBD1 (5 bases). Trimming shortened V by 0 bases and J by 0 bases, and 12 bases separated the two germline ends. The CDR3 spans 16 residues. CDR1 SGHRS and CDR2 YFSETQ come from the germline V gene. This CDR3 reads CASSLGPGPMNTEAFF. Written as DNA, the CDR3 is TGCGCCAGCAGCTTGGGGCCGGGGCCAATGAACACTGAAGCTTTCTTT.

The table lists this clonotype with many counts. This rearrangement joins TRBV7-2 to TRBJ2-7; a possible D gene is TRBD1 (6 bases). The CDR3 runs to 14 residues. V lost 3 bases, J lost 2 bases, and 11 bases lay in between. Germline loops: CDR1 SGHTA, CDR2 FQGNSA. CDR3 bases: TGTGCCAGCAGCTTGGGGACAAAAACCTACGAGCAGTACTTC. Amino acids: CASSLGTKTYEQYF.

The chain joins TRBV4-1 to TRBJ1-6; D is uncertain. Trimming removed 1 base at V and 9 bases at J, with 10 bases between. In germline, CDR1 is MGHRA, CDR2 YSYEKL. The CDR3 is 14 residues long. CDR3 sequence: CASSQGPWGSPLHF. As DNA, the CDR3 is TGCGCCAGCAGCCAAGGGCCTTGGGGTTCACCCCTCCACTTT.

The chain couples TRBV24-1 to TRBJ1-1, with D tentatively TRBD1 (6 bases). V was pared by 3 bases and J by 2 bases, with 12 bases between. The CDR3 spans 15 residues. Germline CDR1 and CDR2: KGHDR and SFDVKD. The CDR3 reads CATSDGGAQNTEAFF. In DNA, the CDR3 is TGTGCCACCAGTGATGGGGGGGCCCAAAACACTGAAGCTTTCTTT.

In this sample, this clonotype turned up a few times. This rearrangement joins TRBV10-3 to TRBJ1-2; TRBD1 is a possible D gene (6 bases). Germline V lookup: CDR1 ENHRY, CDR2 SYGVKD. V was trimmed by 6 bases and J by 6 bases, leaving 17 bases between them. This CDR3 contains 14 residues. The chain's CDR3 is CAIRRQESPDGYTF. The CDR3 coding sequence is TGTGCCATCAGACGACAGGAATCTCCGGATGGCTACACCTTC.

CDR3: CSAQTGGTNYGYTF. The DNA of the CDR3 is TGCAGCGCCCAGACAGGGGGGACTAACTATGGCTACACCTTC. The chain links TRBV29-1 to TRBJ1-2, with TRBD1 matching over 9 bases. Germline V gives CDR1 SQVTM, CDR2 ANQGSEA. This CDR3 region has 14 residues. Trimming at V came to 7 bases and at J to 0 bases, leaving 6 bases not matched to a gene.

The V gene is TRBV5-1, the J gene TRBJ2-1, with 10 nucleotides matching TRBD2. After removal of 0 bases from V and 6 bases from J, the junction contained 6 bases not matched to a gene. The CDR3 extends over 16 amino acids. Germline CDR1 reads SGHRS; CDR2 reads YFSETQ. The CDR3 DNA follows: TGCGCCAGCAGCTTGGCCGTTAGCGGGGGGTTCAATGAGCAGTTCTTC. It encodes CASSLAVSGGFNEQFF.

This clonotype was observed a few times. The rearrangement uses TRBV19 and TRBJ2-2; D is ambiguous. Germline CDR1 reads LNHDA; CDR2 reads SQIVND (reference sequence). The CDR3 totals 14 residues. Trimming took off 7 bases at V and 0 bases at J, with 9 bases between the two ends. The CDR3 loop is CASNPKPNTGELFF. The CDR3 DNA reads TGTGCCAGTAATCCAAAACCGAACACCGGGGAGCTGTTTTTT.

This clonotype was recorded a few times. The gene calls are TRBV5-1 and TRBJ2-3; 10 positions agree with TRBD2. CDR3 length: 16 amino acids. Germline V gene sequence: CDR1 SGHRS, CDR2 YFSETQ. V shed 4 bases and J 2 bases; nucleotides not matched to a gene: 7. Here the CDR3 reads CASSLSGGTYTDTQYF. The CDR3 DNA reads as TGCGCCAGCAGCCTTAGCGGGGGGACCTACACAGATACGCAGTATTTT.

The chain uses TRBV25-1 and TRBJ2-1; D may match TRBD1 or TRBD2 (6 bases each). This CDR3 region has 15 residues. The V and J ends lost 7 bases and 3 bases respectively, with 16 bases between them. The V gene's germline CDR1 is MGHDK and CDR2 SYGVNS. CDR3 sequence: CASKRKGGFYNEQFF. In nucleotides, the CDR3 is TGTGCCAGCAAGAGAAAAGGGGGGTTCTACAATGAGCAGTTCTTC.

This clonotype has more than one count but fewer than ten. The V gene is TRBV6-2 or TRBV6-3, the J gene TRBJ2-1; TRBD2 matches 8 bases. Trimming at V came to 7 bases and at J to 4 bases, leaving 6 bases not matched to a gene. The germline V gene has CDR1 MNHEY and CDR2 SVGEGT. The CDR3 is 14 amino acids. CDR3 nucleotides: TGTGCCAGCAACCCTAGCGGGTTGTACAATGAGCAGTTCTTC. Its protein product is CASNPSGLYNEQFF.

The rearrangement links TRBV5-1 to TRBJ2-5; weak D call: TRBD2 (6 bases). The CDR3 contains 14 residues. Trimming removed 5 bases from V and 2 bases from J, with 13 bases in between. The germline CDR1 and CDR2 sequences are SGHRS and YFSETQ. DNA for the CDR3: TGCGCCAGCAGGACGGGACTGATACAAGAGACCCAGTACTTC. Amino acid sequence: CASRTGLIQETQYF.

V is TRBV5-6 and J is TRBJ2-2; unclear D gene. Germline values: CDR1 SGHDT, CDR2 YYEEEE. The length of the CDR3 is 14 residues. Trimming pared 4 bases from V and 6 bases from J, leaving 13 bases between. The DNA for the CDR3 is TGTGCCAGCAGCCCCTTTAGGGCTTCCGGGGAGCTGTTTTTT. It codes for CASSPFRASGELFF.